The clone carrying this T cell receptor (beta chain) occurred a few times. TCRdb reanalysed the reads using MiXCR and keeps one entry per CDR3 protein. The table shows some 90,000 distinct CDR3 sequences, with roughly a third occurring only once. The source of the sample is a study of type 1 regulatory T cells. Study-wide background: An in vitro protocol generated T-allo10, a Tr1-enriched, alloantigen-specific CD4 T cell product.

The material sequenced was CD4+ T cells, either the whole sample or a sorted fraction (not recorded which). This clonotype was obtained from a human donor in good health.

The CDR3, as DNA: TGCAGTGCTTTAGGGGGGAGAACTGAAGCTTTCTTT. It is translated as CSALGGRTEAFF. This chain links TRBV20-1 with TRBJ1-1; D may be TRBD1 (6 bases). Per germline, CDR1 DFQATT and CDR2 SNEGSKA (reference sequence). This CDR3 spans 12 amino acids. The V end lost 5 bases, the J end lost 5 bases, and 12 bases lay between the germline ends.